The 18 T cell receptor beta chains given below trace back to one sample, sequenced in a study of glioma-infiltrating T cells after dendritic cell vaccination. The data were produced by immunoSEQ multiplex PCR, yet TCRdb's version contains in-frame clones alone and is incomplete. The table has 90,000 to 100,000 clones, 79% seen once. This material consisted of blood, taken before dendritic cell vaccination. The receptor source for this set is a human donor with glioblastoma.

V gene TRBV18 combines with J gene TRBJ2-7; a weak D match, TRBD1 (6 bases). The V end was cut by 6 bases, the J end by 4 bases, with 16 bases between. The CDR3 runs 14 residues. Germline V lookup: CDR1 KGHSH, CDR2 LQKENI. CDR3 DNA: TGTGCCAGCTCCCCCTCAGGGGCCGCGTACGAGCAGTACTTC. Its protein is CASSPSGAAYEQYF.

This clone has only a few counts. The chain uses TRBV23-1 and TRBJ1-1; unclear D gene. TRBV23-1 carries the ORF label, with uncertain function. The CDR3 loop spans 13 amino acids. In DNA, the CDR3 is TGCGGCTCAGGTCCCCGAATGAACACTGAAGCTTTCTTT. Translated: CGSGPRMNTEAFF.

This rearrangement joins TRBV19 to TRBJ2-4, with D possibly matching TRBD1 (5 bases). CDR1 is LNHDA and CDR2 is SQIVND in the germline V gene (reference sequence). V lost 7 bases and J lost 6, with 13 bases in between. This CDR3 has 13 amino acids. The CDR3 DNA reads as TGTGCCAGTATAGGTACAAGGGGAAACATTCAGTACTTC. This encodes CASIGTRGNIQYF.

This chain joins TRBV5-1 and TRBJ2-1; D is perhaps TRBD2 (5 bases). There are 12 residues in the CDR3. Germline assignment: CDR1 SGHRS and CDR2 YFSETQ. V gave up 2 bases and J gave up 9 bases, with 9 bases separating them. The CDR3 DNA reads TGCGCCAGCAGCTTCACTAGGAGTGAGCAGTTCTTC. The encoded protein is CASSFTRSEQFF.

The V call is TRBV10-2, the J call TRBJ1-1; 10 nucleotides line up with TRBD1. V lost 5 bases and J lost 1; bases outside the gene matches: 1. The CDR3 runs 14 residues. Germline values: CDR1 WSHSY, CDR2 SAAADI. CDR3 protein: CASSRDRGNTEAFF. The DNA of the CDR3 is TGCGCCAGCAGTAGGGACAGGGGGAACACTGAAGCTTTCTTT.

The chain joins TRBV7-6 to TRBJ2-5; 7 bases match TRBD2. The germline V gene has CDR1 SGHVS and CDR2 FNYEAQ. J lost 1 base, V lost 4 bases, and 0 bases had no gene match. The CDR3 totals 13 residues. The CDR3 DNA follows: TGTGCCAGCAGCTCTAGCGGCCAAGAGACCCAGTACTTC. Protein product: CASSSSGQETQYF. Full variable domain (rest looked up from reference TRBV7-6 and TRBJ2-5): GAGVSQSPRYKVTKRGQDVALRCDPISGHVSLYWYRQALGQGPEFLTYFNYEAQQDKSGLPNDRFSAERPEGSISTLTIQRTEQRDSAMYRCASSSSGQETQYFGPGTRLLVL.

This chain joins TRBV25-1 and TRBJ2-7; TRBD1 matches 9 bases. The CDR3 runs 15 residues. Germline trimming cut 8 bases from V and 0 bases from J; bases unmatched to any gene: 8. Germline-derived CDR1 and CDR2 are MGHDK and SYGVNS. The CDR3 nucleotides read TGTGCCAGCGGCCGTGACAGGGGGTCCTCCTACGAGCAGTACTTC. As protein: CASGRDRGSSYEQYF.

The V gene is TRBV7-9, the J gene TRBJ1-1; D uncertain. V gave up 5 bases and J gave up 0 bases, with 16 bases separating them. Germline values: CDR1 SEHNR, CDR2 FQNEAQ (reference sequence). The CDR3 totals 16 residues. CDR3 in amino acids: CASSAGQVGMNTEAFF. The DNA for the CDR3 is TGTGCCAGCAGCGCGGGCCAGGTGGGGATGAACACTGAAGCTTTCTTT. The full variable domain, its missing parts supplied by reference TRBV7-9 and TRBJ1-1, is DTGVSQNPRHKITKRGQNVTFRCDPISEHNRLYWYRQTLGQGPEFLTYFQNEAQLEKSRLLSDRFSAERPKGSFSTLEIQRTEQGDSAMYLCASSAGQVGMNTEAFFGQGTRLTVV.

This clone showed up just a few times. This chain's CDR3 is CASSPLPGGGSTDTQYF. DNA for the CDR3: TGTGCCAGCTCACCACTCCCCGGGGGAGGGTCGACAGATACGCAGTATTTT. The chain employs TRBV18 and TRBJ2-3; 7 positions agree with TRBD2. CDR1 and CDR2 (germline): KGHSH, LQKENI. Losses at the gene ends were 1 base for V and 3 bases for J; bases not matched to a gene: 10. The CDR3 covers 17 residues.

The chain recombines TRBV9 with TRBJ2-5, with no clear D. V was trimmed by 2 bases and J by 2 bases, leaving 7 bases between them. CDR3 length: 13 residues. Per germline, CDR1 SGDLS and CDR2 YYNGEE. The CDR3 reads CASSVAGQETQYF. DNA of the CDR3: TGTGCCAGCAGCGTCGCCGGGCAAGAGACCCAGTACTTC.

About this clone itself: Its ends do not fully match the called genes, so a read error is possible. Other nucleotide sequences in the sample specify the same CDR3. The chain joins TRBV6-6 to TRBJ1-2, with TRBD1 as a possible D gene (5 bases). The CDR3 has 14 residues. Per germline, CDR1 MNHNY and CDR2 SVGAGI (reference sequence). CDR3 bases: TGTGCCAGCAGTAAGGGGTTTGATAACTATGGCTACACCTTT. As protein: CASSKGFDNYGYTF.

V gene TRBV6-5 combines with J gene TRBJ2-7, with D possibly matching TRBD1 (6 bases). Germline V gives CDR1 MNHEY, CDR2 SVGAGI. Trimming shortened V by 5 bases and J by 4 bases, and 9 bases separated the two germline ends. This CDR3 spans 12 amino acids. CDR3 in DNA: TGTGCCAGCAGTCATAGGGGGTACGAGCAGTACTTC. Its protein product is CASSHRGYEQYF.

With regard to this clone: This same CDR3 is encoded by further DNA sequences in the sample. The V and J genes are TRBV5-4 and TRBJ2-1; tentatively, D is TRBD1 (6 bases). CDR1 is SGHNT, CDR2 YYREEE, per germline (reference sequence). V lost 1 base to trimming and J lost 6 bases, with 8 bases between them. The CDR3 runs 13 residues. Here the CDR3 DNA reads TGTGCCAGCAGCTTGAGAGGGGGCAATGAGCAGTTCTTC. It specifies CASSLRGGNEQFF. Full variable domain (rest looked up from reference TRBV5-4 and TRBJ2-1): ETGVTQSPTHLIKTRGQQVTLRCSSQSGHNTVSWYQQALGQGPQFIFQYYREEENGRGNFPPRFSGLQFPNYSSELNVNALELDDSALYLCASSLRGGNEQFFGPGTRLTVL.

This clone was seen only a few times. The chain employs TRBV6-1 and TRBJ2-7; 9 bases line up with TRBD2. The CDR3 has 15 amino acids. The V and J ends lost 8 bases and 1 base, in that order; junction bases with no gene match: 9. The germline CDR1 and CDR2 sequences are MNHNS and SASEGT. The CDR3 is CASWMTSGLSYEQYF. CDR3 nucleotide sequence: TGTGCCAGCTGGATGACTAGCGGCCTATCCTACGAGCAGTACTTC.

J is TRBJ1-1 and V is TRBV5-6; D gene ambiguous. The germline V gene has CDR1 SGHDT and CDR2 YYEEEE. With 0 bases removed from V and 4 bases from J, the gap between germline ends came to 10 bases. The CDR3 covers 14 residues. CDR3 DNA sequence: TGTGCCAGCAGCTTGGAACGGGTCCGCACTGAAGCTTTCTTT. Translation gives CASSLERVRTEAFF.

The V call is TRBV25-1, the J call TRBJ1-6; tentative D call: TRBD1 (5 bases). CDR1 is MGHDK, CDR2 SYGVNS, per germline. This CDR3 is 18 amino acids long. The ends were cut back, 1 base at V and 7 bases at J, with 20 bases in the middle. The DNA of the CDR3 is TGTGCCAGCAGTGAATTAGGGGCCTCTAGGCGAACCAATTCACCCCTCCACTTT. Encoded protein: CASSELGASRRTNSPLHF.

This clone was detected once. The chain combines TRBV7-3 with TRBJ2-7; 9 positions match TRBD1. Germline loops: CDR1 SGHTA, CDR2 FQGTGA. This CDR3 is built from 12 residues. V lost 3 bases to trimming and J lost 6 bases; unmatched junction nucleotides: 0. In DNA form, the CDR3 reads TGTGCCAGCAGCTTGACAGGGGGCGAGCAGTACTTC. It translates to CASSLTGGEQYF.

Comment on this clone: A read error may account for a junction end that differs from germline. The V call is TRBV7-2, the J call TRBJ2-7; 8 bases map to TRBD1. The germline V gene has CDR1 SGHTA and CDR2 FQGNSA. The CDR3 has 14 amino acids. CDR3 amino acids: CASTRPDRGATGDF. The CDR3 DNA reads as TGTGCCAGCACCCGGCCTGACAGGGGCGCGACCGGGGACTTC.